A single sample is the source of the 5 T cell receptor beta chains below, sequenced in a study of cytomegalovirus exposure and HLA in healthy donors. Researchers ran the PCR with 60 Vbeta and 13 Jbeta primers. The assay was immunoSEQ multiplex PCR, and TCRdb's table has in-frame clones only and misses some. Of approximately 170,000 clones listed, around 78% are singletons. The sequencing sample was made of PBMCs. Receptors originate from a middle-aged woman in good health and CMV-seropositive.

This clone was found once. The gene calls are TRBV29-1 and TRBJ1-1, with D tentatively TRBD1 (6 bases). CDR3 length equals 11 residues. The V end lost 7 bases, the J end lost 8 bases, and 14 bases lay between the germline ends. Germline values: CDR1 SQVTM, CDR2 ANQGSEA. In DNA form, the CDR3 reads TGCAGCGCAGAACGACAGGCGGAAGCTTTCTTT. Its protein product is CSAERQAEAFF.

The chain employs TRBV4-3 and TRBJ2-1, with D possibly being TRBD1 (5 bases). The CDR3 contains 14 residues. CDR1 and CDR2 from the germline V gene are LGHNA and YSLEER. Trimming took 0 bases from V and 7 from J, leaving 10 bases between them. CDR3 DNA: TGCGCCAGCAGCCAAGAGGGGCTGCGGAATGAGCAGTTCTTC. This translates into CASSQEGLRNEQFF.

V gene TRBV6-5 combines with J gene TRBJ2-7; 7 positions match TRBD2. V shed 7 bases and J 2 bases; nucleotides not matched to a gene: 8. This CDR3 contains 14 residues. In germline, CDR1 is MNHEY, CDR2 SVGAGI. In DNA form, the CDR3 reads TGTGCCAGCAAGTTGCGGGACTATACCTACGAGCAGTACTTC. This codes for CASKLRDYTYEQYF.

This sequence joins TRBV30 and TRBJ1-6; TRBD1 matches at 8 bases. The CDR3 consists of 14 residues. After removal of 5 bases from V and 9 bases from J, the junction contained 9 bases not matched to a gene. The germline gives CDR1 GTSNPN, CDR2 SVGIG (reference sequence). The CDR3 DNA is TGTGCCTGGTGCGAGGGACAGGAGGTTTCACCCCTCCACTTT. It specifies CAWCEGQEVSPLHF.

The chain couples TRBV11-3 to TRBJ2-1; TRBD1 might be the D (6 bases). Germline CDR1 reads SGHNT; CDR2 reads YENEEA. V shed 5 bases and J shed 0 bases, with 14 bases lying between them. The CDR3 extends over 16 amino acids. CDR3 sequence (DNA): TGTGCCAGCAGCCCAGTCAGGGGCCTCTCCTACAATGAGCAGTTCTTC. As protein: CASSPVRGLSYNEQFF.